A selection of T cell receptor beta chains follows, all from one sample in a study of identical twins. Via MiXCR, TCRdb re-called the 5' RACE reads, giving one row per CDR3 protein. The repertoire consists of approximately 240,000 distinct CDR3 sequences, with roughly an eighth occurring once and the leading ten covering 7% to 9%. The sample comprised memory (CD45RO+) T cells sorted from blood. Receptor source: a woman between 18 and 29 years old in good health. CDR3s leave out the opening cysteine and the closing phenylalanine or tryptophan. The D gene is left open where the match is weak.

CDR3aa: ASSEGAYGYT; v_gene: TRBV5-4; d_gene: TRBD1
CDR3aa: ATLVWVGTGANVLT; v_gene: TRBV12-3/TRBV12-4; d_gene: NA
CDR3aa: ASSGTSMRSYGYT; v_gene: TRBV12-3/TRBV12-4; d_gene: NA
CDR3aa: ASSKPRIAGGSNEQY; v_gene: TRBV5-1; d_gene: TRBD2
CDR3aa: ASSLTGTGLTDTQY; v_gene: TRBV11-1; d_gene: TRBD1
CDR3aa: SARWSIAGTGNTQY; v_gene: TRBV20-1; d_gene: NA
CDR3aa: SASGRPYNEQF; v_gene: TRBV20-1; d_gene: NA
CDR3aa: ASSGRDSLTYEQY; v_gene: TRBV2; d_gene: NA
CDR3aa: ASGTPATNEKLF; v_gene: TRBV6-1; d_gene: NA
CDR3aa: ASSRQETQY; v_gene: TRBV18; d_gene: NA
CDR3aa: ASSPGTGGRYNEQF; v_gene: TRBV6-2/TRBV6-3; d_gene: TRBD1
CDR3aa: ASSPTTGIHT; v_gene: TRBV11-2; d_gene: NA
CDR3aa: ASSPIYRDSTYNEQF; v_gene: TRBV5-5; d_gene: TRBD1
CDR3aa: ASTPDRGRTDTQY; v_gene: TRBV19; d_gene: TRBD1
CDR3aa: ASSMVANSYNEQF; v_gene: TRBV19; d_gene: NA
CDR3aa: SARDITAPPDTQY; v_gene: TRBV20-1; d_gene: NA
CDR3aa: ASSPGGAGYNEQF; v_gene: TRBV5-6; d_gene: TRBD2
CDR3aa: ASSKQEASTDTQY; v_gene: TRBV7-8; d_gene: NA
CDR3aa: ATPLMKGYEQY; v_gene: TRBV10-1; d_gene: NA
CDR3aa: ASNGRQNTEAF; v_gene: TRBV6-1; d_gene: NA
CDR3aa: ASSGQGETDTQY; v_gene: TRBV18; d_gene: TRBD1
CDR3aa: ASSAQSNAEAF; v_gene: TRBV6-2/TRBV6-3; d_gene: NA
CDR3aa: ASPILPGDIQY; v_gene: TRBV27; d_gene: NA
CDR3aa: ASSLQAGGSYNEQF; v_gene: TRBV9; d_gene: TRBD2
CDR3aa: SAKQGTADTQY; v_gene: TRBV20-1; d_gene: NA
CDR3aa: ASSHRLGSGRKGNEQF; v_gene: TRBV14; d_gene: TRBD2
CDR3aa: ASSLDGPGGAF; v_gene: TRBV11-2; d_gene: NA
CDR3aa: ASSVRGQYQETQY; v_gene: TRBV5-1; d_gene: NA
CDR3aa: ATSLGGSNQPQH; v_gene: TRBV24-1; d_gene: NA
CDR3aa: ASSYARALRDYEQY; v_gene: TRBV6-5; d_gene: NA
CDR3aa: ASSAPGLAGNTQY; v_gene: TRBV18; d_gene: TRBD2
CDR3aa: ASSLGQGANSPLH; v_gene: TRBV7-6; d_gene: TRBD1
CDR3aa: SALRTSGGPFSYEQY; v_gene: TRBV20-1; d_gene: TRBD2
CDR3aa: SARGGTTEETQY; v_gene: TRBV20-1; d_gene: NA
CDR3aa: ASSVPGREQF; v_gene: TRBV19; d_gene: NA
CDR3aa: ASSTRGLVDNEQF; v_gene: TRBV13; d_gene: TRBD2
CDR3aa: ASSWKMGANEQF; v_gene: TRBV5-1; d_gene: NA
CDR3aa: SASADAGSDTQY; v_gene: TRBV20-1; d_gene: NA
CDR3aa: SGLGTDTQY; v_gene: TRBV20-1; d_gene: NA
CDR3aa: ASSQPGLEKNEQF; v_gene: TRBV4-2; d_gene: TRBD2
CDR3aa: ASSHDLNTEAF; v_gene: TRBV14; d_gene: NA
CDR3aa: ASSQDHSNTEAF; v_gene: TRBV4-2; d_gene: NA
CDR3aa: ASSQVGQGKSPLH; v_gene: TRBV3-1; d_gene: TRBD1
CDR3aa: SASRAQGGYEQY; v_gene: TRBV20-1; d_gene: NA
CDR3aa: AWRQTGGVYEQY; v_gene: TRBV30; d_gene: TRBD1
CDR3aa: ASATTDTQY; v_gene: TRBV12-3/TRBV12-4; d_gene: NA
CDR3aa: ASSVRGADSPLH; v_gene: TRBV9; d_gene: NA
CDR3aa: SVGGAGGIYEQF; v_gene: TRBV29-1; d_gene: TRBD1
CDR3aa: ASMGPRDRLHSYEQY; v_gene: TRBV2; d_gene: TRBD1
CDR3aa: ASSASSGLNYEQY; v_gene: TRBV18; d_gene: TRBD2
CDR3aa: SATRAETQY; v_gene: TRBV20-1; d_gene: NA
CDR3aa: ASGEGLGRENYEQY; v_gene: TRBV6-1; d_gene: TRBD2
CDR3aa: SAFLGTEAYEQY; v_gene: TRBV20-1; d_gene: TRBD1
CDR3aa: ASSLAEFGTQY; v_gene: TRBV7-2; d_gene: NA
CDR3aa: SARDGYSTDTQY; v_gene: TRBV20-1; d_gene: NA
CDR3aa: ASSFTSGSYEQF; v_gene: TRBV7-9; d_gene: TRBD2
CDR3aa: ASSPESEDTQY; v_gene: TRBV27; d_gene: NA
CDR3aa: ASSLATAGGSNEQF; v_gene: TRBV5-1; d_gene: TRBD2